The 22 T cell receptor beta chains below were found in one sample sequenced in a study of graft-versus-host responses after intestinal transplantation. Profiled with immunoSEQ multiplex PCR; TCRdb holds only in-frame clones, not every one. The table lists about 54,000 clones, 91% of them singletons. The sample was PBMCs, taken roughly 660 days after intestinal transplant. All receptors come from a human patient who received an intestinal transplant, so some T cells may come from the graft donor.

The chain links TRBV5-5 to TRBJ2-1; D may correspond to TRBD1 or TRBD2 (5 bases each). The germline CDR1 and CDR2 sequences are SGHKS and YYEKEE (reference sequence). The V end was cut by 7 bases, the J end by 6 bases, with 17 bases between. The CDR3 is made up of 14 amino acids. Here the CDR3 reads CASGYRDGSNEQFF. The DNA of the CDR3 is TGTGCCAGCGGCTACCGGGACGGCTCCAATGAGCAGTTCTTC.

This clone was seen a single time. The chain joins TRBV5-4 to TRBJ1-1; the match to TRBD1 covers 9 bases. CDR3 size: 14 residues. CDR1 and CDR2 from the germline V gene are SGHNT and YYREEE (reference sequence). The trim removed 3 bases at V and 4 bases at J, leaving 4 bases unmatched. CDR3: CASSSRQGGTEAFF. The CDR3 DNA sequence: TGTGCCAGCAGCTCCCGACAGGGGGGCACTGAAGCTTTCTTT.

The CDR3 loop reads CASSWNNKVGANVLTF. The CDR3 DNA follows: TGCGCCAGCAGTTGGAACAATAAGGTTGGGGCCAACGTCCTGACTTTC. The rearrangement links TRBV5-1 to TRBJ2-6, with no clear D. Looked up from germline, CDR1 is SGHRS and CDR2 is YFSETQ. Trimming shortened V by 5 bases and J by 3 bases, and 15 bases separated the two germline ends. There are 16 residues in the CDR3.

V gene TRBV9 combines with J gene TRBJ2-1, with D perhaps given as TRBD1 or TRBD2 (6 bases each). This CDR3 is built from 15 residues. V lost 4 bases and J 0 bases, leaving 11 bases between the germline ends. The germline gives CDR1 SGDLS, CDR2 YYNGEE. The CDR3 is CASSRGGLSYNEQFF. For the CDR3, the DNA is TGTGCCAGCAGCCGTGGGGGGCTCTCCTACAATGAGCAGTTCTTC.

The chain couples TRBV6-1 to TRBJ1-3, with a weak D call TRBD1 (5 bases). The CDR3 runs to 14 residues. Between the trimmed V and J ends, which lost 6 bases and 4 bases, there was a span of 13 bases. Germline V gene data show CDR1 as MNHNS and CDR2 as SASEGT. The CDR3 reads CASRGGGAGNTIYF. CDR3 in DNA: TGTGCCAGCAGGGGTGGGGGAGCAGGAAACACCATATATTTT.

This chain's CDR3 is CASSLVGQVAATNEKLFF. The DNA for the CDR3 is TGTGCCAGCAGCTTAGTAGGACAGGTCGCTGCAACTAATGAAAAACTGTTTTTT. The rearrangement uses TRBV7-9 and TRBJ1-4; TRBD1 aligns across 7 bases. With V trimmed by 1 base and J by 0 bases, 8 bases remained unmatched. In germline, CDR1 is SEHNR, CDR2 FQNEAQ (reference sequence). This CDR3 has 18 amino acids. Full variable domain (outside the CDR3, taken from reference TRBV7-9 and TRBJ1-4): DTGVSQNPRHKITKRGQNVTFRCDPISEHNRLYWYRQTLGQGPEFLTYFQNEAQLEKSRLLSDRFSAERPKGSFSTLEIQRTEQGDSAMYLCASSLVGQVAATNEKLFFGSGTQLSVL.

The sample holds one count of this clone. The V call is TRBV18, the J call TRBJ1-1; 9 nucleotides line up with TRBD1. Germline assignment: CDR1 KGHSH and CDR2 LQKENI. This CDR3 spans 15 amino acids. Trimming took 3 bases from V and 1 from J; bases not matched to a gene: 3. DNA of the CDR3: TGTGCCAGCTCACCGGGACAGGGAAAGAACACTGAAGCTTTCTTT. Translation: CASSPGQGKNTEAFF.

The rearrangement links TRBV19 to TRBJ2-5; tentative D call: TRBD1 (5 bases). TRBJ2-7 explains the end of the DNA better; the J call may be wrong. The CDR3 is 15 amino acids. Germline CDR1 and CDR2: LNHDA and SQIVND (reference sequence). The CDR3 DNA reads as TGTGCCAGTAGTAAAACCCCGTCAGGGTCCGACGAGCAGTACTTC. Protein: CASSKTPSGSDEQYF.

The chain uses TRBV7-8 and TRBJ1-1, with D unclear. Germline-derived CDR1 and CDR2 are SGHVS and FQNEAQ. V shed 5 bases and J shed 4 bases, with 11 bases lying between them. This CDR3 contains 13 residues. CDR3 amino acids: CASSPGSGTEAFF. The CDR3 coding sequence is TGTGCCAGCAGCCCGGGGAGCGGCACTGAAGCTTTCTTT.

The chain uses TRBV7-9 and TRBJ2-3; TRBD2 matches at 8 bases. V shed 2 bases and J 3 bases; nucleotides not matched to a gene: 4. From germline, CDR1 is SEHNR and CDR2 FQNEAQ (reference sequence). CDR3 length equals 15 residues. The CDR3 is CASSLIGGETDTQYF. CDR3 nucleotide sequence: TGTGCCAGCAGCTTAATCGGGGGGGAAACAGATACGCAGTATTTT.

V gene TRBV5-8 combines with J gene TRBJ1-2, with 8 bases matching TRBD1. J gave up 4 bases and V 1 base, and 6 bases lay outside the gene matches. The length of the CDR3 is 15 residues. The germline gives CDR1 SGHTS, CDR2 YDEGEE. The CDR3 bases are TGTGCCAGCAGCTTGTCTACAGGGGGAGCCTATGGCTACACCTTC. Its protein product is CASSLSTGGAYGYTF.

This chain links TRBV10-1 with TRBJ2-5; D is uncertain. The CDR3 consists of 14 residues. Looked up from germline, CDR1 is WNHNN and CDR2 is SYGVQD (reference sequence). V lost 0 bases and J 2 bases, leaving 7 bases between the germline ends. This CDR3 is CASSESSSQETQYF. CDR3 bases: TGCGCCAGCAGTGAGTCCTCTAGTCAAGAGACCCAGTACTTC.

The chain links TRBV6-1 to TRBJ2-7, with D unclear. CDR1 is MNHNS, CDR2 SASEGT, per germline. The CDR3 length is 13 residues. Trimming left V 8 bases short and J 3 bases short, with 14 bases between. This chain's CDR3 is CASRPGPNYEQYF. The CDR3 DNA follows: TGTGCCAGCCGCCCAGGCCCAAACTACGAGCAGTACTTC.

The V and J genes are TRBV5-4 and TRBJ2-5, with 13 positions matching TRBD2. The V gene's germline CDR1 is SGHNT and CDR2 YYREEE (reference sequence). V gave up 5 bases and J gave up 5 bases; unmatched junction bases: 6. The CDR3 is 15 amino acids. The CDR3 DNA reads TGTGCCAGCAGTTCCGGGACTAGCGGGGTGGAGACCCAGTACTTC. It is translated as CASSSGTSGVETQYF.

This clone occurred a few times. The chain couples TRBV6-1 to TRBJ2-2; 9 bases are a match to TRBD2. Germline lookup yields CDR1 MNHNS and CDR2 SASEGT. V shed 4 bases and J 4 bases; nucleotides not matched to a gene: 7. This CDR3 region has 16 residues. CDR3 amino acids: CASSGGAGGGTGELFF. In DNA form, the CDR3 reads TGTGCCAGCAGTGGTGGCGCGGGGGGGGGCACCGGGGAGCTGTTTTTT.

The J gene is TRBJ1-1, the V gene TRBV6-6; maybe TRBD1 (5 bases). CDR1 is MNHNY, CDR2 SVGAGI, per germline (reference sequence). This CDR3 region has 16 residues. Trimming took off 5 bases at V and 1 base at J, with 17 bases between the two ends. Here the CDR3 reads CASSNRTPGRNTEAFF. CDR3 sequence (DNA): TGTGCCAGCAGTAACCGGACACCCGGCCGGAACACTGAAGCTTTCTTT.

This sequence joins TRBV9 and TRBJ1-2, with no clear D. Per germline, CDR1 SGDLS and CDR2 YYNGEE. V was trimmed by 3 bases and J by 7 bases, leaving 13 bases between them. The CDR3 is 13 residues long. CDR3 DNA: TGTGCCAGCAGCGAGATCGGGGTTTCTGGCTACACCTTC. This sequence encodes CASSEIGVSGYTF.

CDR3 sequence: CASSLWAMSSGNTIYF. The DNA of the CDR3 is TGCGCCAGCAGCTTGTGGGCAATGAGCTCTGGAAACACCATATATTTT. J is TRBJ1-3 and V is TRBV5-1; D is unclear. The V end was cut by 1 base, the J end by 0 bases, with 11 bases between. Germline values: CDR1 SGHRS, CDR2 YFSETQ. The CDR3 is 16 amino acids.

The CDR3, as DNA: TGTGCCACTAACCGCGGCTCCGCACAGAATCAGCCCCAGCATTTT. Its translation: CATNRGSAQNQPQHF. V is TRBV6-4 and J is TRBJ1-5; D remains unclear. V dropped 10 bases and J dropped 4 bases, with 20 bases sitting between them. The CDR3 is 15 amino acids. The germline V gene encodes CDR1 MRHNA and CDR2 SNTAGT.

The chain combines TRBV18 with TRBJ2-5; 14 bases match TRBD2. The CDR3 length is 17 residues. In germline, CDR1 is KGHSH, CDR2 LQKENI. V was clipped by 3 bases and J by 1 base; unmatched bases: 4. CDR3 residues: CASSPRGLAGAQETQYF. CDR3 DNA sequence: TGTGCCAGCTCACCCAGGGGACTAGCGGGGGCCCAAGAGACCCAGTACTTC.

The rearrangement joins TRBV30 to TRBJ1-1; D uncertain. The V end lost 0 bases, the J end lost 4 bases, and 9 bases lay between the germline ends. CDR3 size: 13 residues. The germline gives CDR1 GTSNPN, CDR2 SVGIG (reference sequence). The CDR3 coding sequence is TGTGCCTGGAGTGTACCCGGGCCCACTGAAGCTTTCTTT. It yields the protein CAWSVPGPTEAFF.

This chain joins TRBV13 and TRBJ2-1; 11 nucleotides match TRBD2. Germline V gene sequence: CDR1 PRHDT, CDR2 FYEKMQ (reference sequence). With V trimmed by 5 bases and J by 5 bases, 11 bases remained unmatched. This CDR3 has 17 amino acids. CDR3 protein: CASSPRVGLADHNEQFF. The CDR3 DNA is TGTGCCAGCAGCCCGAGGGTGGGACTAGCGGACCACAATGAGCAGTTCTTC.